This TCR beta chain was recovered during a study of cytomegalovirus exposure and HLA in healthy donors. Regarding the study as a whole: The likely explanation for a cluster of highly shared sequence variants was sequencing artifact.

The donors were healthy bone marrow donors. The PCR employed 60 Vbeta primers together with 13 Jbeta primers. The repertoire was sequenced with immunoSEQ multiplex PCR; TCRdb's copy has only in-frame clones and lacks some. The repertoire consists of around 130,000 clones, with around 8.5% occurring once and the leading ten covering about 5.5%. The CDR3 contains 15 residues. V shed 0 bases and J shed 2 bases, with 11 bases lying between them. Germline CDR1 is SGHAT and CDR2 is FQDESV (reference sequence). In the case of this clone: Its antigen is unidentified.

This receptor was taken from a man aged 35-49 years in good health and CMV-seronegative. The V call is TRBV11-1, the J call TRBJ2-7, with a possible D match to TRBD1 (5 bases). Input material: PBMCs. The DNA of the CDR3 is TGTGCCAGCAGCTTAGCGTCAGGGAACCCCTACGAGCAGTACTTC. Protein: CASSLASGNPYEQYF. Variable domain in full (rest from reference TRBV11-1 and TRBJ2-7): EAEVAQSPRYKITEKSQAVAFWCDPISGHATLYWYRQILGQGPELLVQFQDESVVDDSQLPKDRFSAERLKGVDSTLKIQPAELGDSAMYLCASSLASGNPYEQYFGPGTRLTVT.